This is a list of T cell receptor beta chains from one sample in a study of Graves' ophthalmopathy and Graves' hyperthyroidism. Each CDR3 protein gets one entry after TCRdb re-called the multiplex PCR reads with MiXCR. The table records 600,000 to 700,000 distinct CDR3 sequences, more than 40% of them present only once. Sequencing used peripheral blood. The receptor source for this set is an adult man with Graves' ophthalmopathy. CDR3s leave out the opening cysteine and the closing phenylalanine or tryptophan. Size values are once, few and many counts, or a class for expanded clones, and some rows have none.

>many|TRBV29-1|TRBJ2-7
SVKDRGSYEQY
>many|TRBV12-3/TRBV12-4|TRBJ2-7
ASSTGLSYEQY
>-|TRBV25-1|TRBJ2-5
ASRGARVSQETQY
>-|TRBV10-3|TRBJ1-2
ARVGDNYGYT
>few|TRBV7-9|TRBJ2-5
ASSSNTGMAQY
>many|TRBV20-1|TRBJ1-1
SATDQQNTEAF
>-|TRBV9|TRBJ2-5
ASAGTGGGQPQY
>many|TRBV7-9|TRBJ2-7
ASSLGAGGYEQY
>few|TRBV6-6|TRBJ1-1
ASSYSGGGEAF
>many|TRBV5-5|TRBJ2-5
ATARGQQETQY
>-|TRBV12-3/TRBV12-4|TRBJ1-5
ASSPRQGSNQPQH
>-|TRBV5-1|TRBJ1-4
ASSRTGPDEKLF
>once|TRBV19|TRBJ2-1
AKEWGQNEQF
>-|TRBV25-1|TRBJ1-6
ASSDAAFH
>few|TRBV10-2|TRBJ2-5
ASSESWQETQY
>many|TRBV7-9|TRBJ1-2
ASSFTGTGNGYT
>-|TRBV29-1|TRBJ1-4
SVEDLGRHEKLF
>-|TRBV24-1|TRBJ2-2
ATSAAGQGANTGELF
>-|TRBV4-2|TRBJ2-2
ASSPGDLNTGELF
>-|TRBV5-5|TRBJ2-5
ASSKLAGASQETQY
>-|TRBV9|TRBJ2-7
ASRLLAGSSYEQY
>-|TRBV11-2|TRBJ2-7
ASSLGPLSYEQY